Included here is one T cell receptor (beta chain) sequence, with context. What it recognizes is unknown. This entry comes from a study of T cell responses to AZD1222 COVID-19 vaccine. General observations from the study: Females outnumbered males among donors, who were mostly white British; clonal diversity was possibly underestimated.

The germline gives CDR1 SGHTA, CDR2 FQGNSA. CDR3 length: 16 amino acids. V was shortened by 4 bases and J by 7 bases, with 20 bases between the two germline ends. Method: immunoSEQ multiplex PCR; TCRdb's copy keeps in-frame clones and lacks some. The table has under 200,000 clones, approximately 90% seen once. This clonotype was sampled from an adult in good health. Specimen: peripheral blood, collected on day 0 of AZD1222 vaccination. The chain employs TRBV7-2 and TRBJ1-5; no reliable D call. CDR3 sequence: CASSSVPEGFGQPQHF. DNA for the CDR3: TGTGCCAGCAGCTCCGTCCCGGAGGGTTTTGGCCAGCCCCAGCATTTT. Full variable domain (outside the CDR3, taken from reference TRBV7-2 and TRBJ1-5): GAGVSQSPSNKVTEKGKDVELRCDPISGHTALYWYRQSLGQGLEFLIYFQGNSAPDKSGLPSDRFSAERTGGSVSTLTIQRTQQEDSAVYLCASSSVPEGFGQPQHFGDGTRLSIL.